This TCR beta chain was retrieved from a study of CD8 T cells in Susac syndrome. In blood CD8+ and CD4+ T cells, TCR beta underwent sequencing. Negative isolation yielded CD4+ and CD8+ T cells, and FACS enriched TEMRA cells. RNA amounts of roughly 0.5 to 1 ug underwent reverse transcription with random hexamers. By means of immunoSEQ multiplex PCR, TCR beta CDR3 spanning 54 Vbeta and 13 Jbeta underwent amplification. TCRdb re-called the immunoSEQ multiplex PCR reads with MiXCR, one entry per CDR3 protein. The sample lists 300,000 or so distinct CDR3 sequences; about 91% were seen once. Germline loops: CDR1 LNHNV, CDR2 YYDKDF (reference sequence). This CDR3 is built from 16 residues. Trimming stripped 0 bases from V and 6 bases from J, with 15 bases between.

Specimen: CD4+ T cells from PBMCs. This chain connects TRBV15 to TRBJ2-1, with D possibly being TRBD2 (6 bases). The receptor was isolated from a human donor with multiple sclerosis. The CDR3 bases are TGTGCCACCAGCAGAGATACCGGGAGCTTCCGCAATGAGCAGTTCTTC. This translates into CATSRDTGSFRNEQFF.